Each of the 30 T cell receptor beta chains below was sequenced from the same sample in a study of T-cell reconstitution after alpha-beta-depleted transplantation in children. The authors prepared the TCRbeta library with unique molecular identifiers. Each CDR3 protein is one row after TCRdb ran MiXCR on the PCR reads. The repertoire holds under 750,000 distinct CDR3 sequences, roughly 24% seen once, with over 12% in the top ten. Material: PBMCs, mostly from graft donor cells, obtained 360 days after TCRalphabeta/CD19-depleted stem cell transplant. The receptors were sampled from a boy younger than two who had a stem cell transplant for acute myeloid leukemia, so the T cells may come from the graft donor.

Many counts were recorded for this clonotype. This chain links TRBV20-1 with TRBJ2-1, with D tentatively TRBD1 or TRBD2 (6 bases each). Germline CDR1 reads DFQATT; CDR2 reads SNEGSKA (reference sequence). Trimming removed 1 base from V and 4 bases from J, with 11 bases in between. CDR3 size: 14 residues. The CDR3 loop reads CSARGGASYNEQFF. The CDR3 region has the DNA TGCAGTGCTAGAGGGGGGGCCTCATACAATGAGCAGTTCTTC.

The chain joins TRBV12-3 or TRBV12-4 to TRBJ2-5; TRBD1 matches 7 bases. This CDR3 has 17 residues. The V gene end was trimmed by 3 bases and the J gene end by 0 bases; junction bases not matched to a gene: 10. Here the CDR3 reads CASSLQGGQGDQETQYF. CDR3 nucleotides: TGTGCCAGCAGTTTGCAGGGTGGGCAGGGGGACCAAGAGACCCAGTACTTC.

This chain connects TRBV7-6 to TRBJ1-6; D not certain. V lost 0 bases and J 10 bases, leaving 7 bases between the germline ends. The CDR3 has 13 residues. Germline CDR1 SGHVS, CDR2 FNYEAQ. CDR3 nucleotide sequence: TGTGCCAGCAGCTTAGCGGCAGTCTCACCCCTCCACTTT. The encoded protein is CASSLAAVSPLHF. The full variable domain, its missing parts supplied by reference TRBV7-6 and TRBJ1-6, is GAGVSQSPRYKVTKRGQDVALRCDPISGHVSLYWYRQALGQGPEFLTYFNYEAQQDKSGLPNDRFSAERPEGSISTLTIQRTEQRDSAMYRCASSLAAVSPLHFGNGTRLTVT.

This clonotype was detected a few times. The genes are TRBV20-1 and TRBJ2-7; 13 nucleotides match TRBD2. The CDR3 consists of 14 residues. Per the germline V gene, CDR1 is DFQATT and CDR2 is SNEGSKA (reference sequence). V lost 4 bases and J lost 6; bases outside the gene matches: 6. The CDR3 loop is CSAKTSGGASEQYF. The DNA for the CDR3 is TGCAGTGCTAAAACTAGCGGGGGGGCAAGCGAGCAGTACTTC.

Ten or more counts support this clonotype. Here the CDR3 reads CSVATASYNEQFF. In DNA form, the CDR3 reads TGCAGCGTTGCGACAGCCTCCTACAATGAGCAGTTCTTC. This chain connects TRBV29-1 to TRBJ2-1; possibly TRBD1 for D (5 bases). Per germline, CDR1 SQVTM and CDR2 ANQGSEA. CDR3 length: 13 amino acids. The V end lost 4 bases, the J end lost 0 bases, and 7 bases lay between the germline ends.

The CDR3 spells CASSLSARDTQYF. In DNA form, the CDR3 reads TGTGCCAGCAGTTTATCCGCCAGAGATACGCAGTATTTT. The chain employs TRBV27 and TRBJ2-3; D is uncertain. The germline gives CDR1 MNHEY, CDR2 SMNVEV (reference sequence). V was shortened by 0 bases and J by 5 bases, with 6 bases between the two germline ends. This CDR3 region has 13 residues.

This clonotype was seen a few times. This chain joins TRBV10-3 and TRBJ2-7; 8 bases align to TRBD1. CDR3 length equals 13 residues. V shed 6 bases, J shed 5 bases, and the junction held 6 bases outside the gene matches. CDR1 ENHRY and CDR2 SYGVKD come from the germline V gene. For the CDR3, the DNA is TGTGCCATCAGCGGGGCACAGGGGGACGAGCAGTACGTC. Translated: CAISGAQGDEQYV.

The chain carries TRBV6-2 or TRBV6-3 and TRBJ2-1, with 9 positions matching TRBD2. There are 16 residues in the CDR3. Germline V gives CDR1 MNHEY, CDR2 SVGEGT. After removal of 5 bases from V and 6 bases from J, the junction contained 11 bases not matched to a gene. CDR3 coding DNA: TGTGCCAGCAGTCCTGTAGATAGCGGGGGCGCCAATGAGCAGTTCTTC. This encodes CASSPVDSGGANEQFF.

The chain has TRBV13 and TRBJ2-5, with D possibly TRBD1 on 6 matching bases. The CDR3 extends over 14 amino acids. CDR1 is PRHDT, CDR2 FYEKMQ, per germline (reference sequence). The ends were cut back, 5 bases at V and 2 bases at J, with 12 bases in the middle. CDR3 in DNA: TGTGCCAGCAGCGATATACAGGGACAAGAGACCCAGTACTTC. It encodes CASSDIQGQETQYF.

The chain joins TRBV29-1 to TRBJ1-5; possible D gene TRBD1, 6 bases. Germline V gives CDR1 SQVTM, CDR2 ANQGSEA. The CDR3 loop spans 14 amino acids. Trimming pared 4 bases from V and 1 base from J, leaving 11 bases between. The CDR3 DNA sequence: TGCAGCGTTGTTTTGAGGGGGAGCAATCAGCCCCAGCATTTT. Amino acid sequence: CSVVLRGSNQPQHF.

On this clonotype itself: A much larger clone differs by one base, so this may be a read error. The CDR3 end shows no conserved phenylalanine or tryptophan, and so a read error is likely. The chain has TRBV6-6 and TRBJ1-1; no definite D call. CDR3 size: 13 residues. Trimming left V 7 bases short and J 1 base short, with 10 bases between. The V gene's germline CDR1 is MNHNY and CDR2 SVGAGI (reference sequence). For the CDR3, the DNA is TGTGCCAGCAAAGGTTCCCCGAACACTGAAGCTTTCTGT. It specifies CASKGSPNTEAFC.

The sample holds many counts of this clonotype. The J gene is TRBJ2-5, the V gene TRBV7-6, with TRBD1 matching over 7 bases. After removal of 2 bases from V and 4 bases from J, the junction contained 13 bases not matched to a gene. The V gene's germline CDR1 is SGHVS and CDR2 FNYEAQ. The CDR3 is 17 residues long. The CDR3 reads CASSLRLRAGGGETQYF. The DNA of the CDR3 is TGTGCCAGCAGCTTAAGGTTAAGGGCAGGGGGTGGAGAGACCCAGTACTTC.

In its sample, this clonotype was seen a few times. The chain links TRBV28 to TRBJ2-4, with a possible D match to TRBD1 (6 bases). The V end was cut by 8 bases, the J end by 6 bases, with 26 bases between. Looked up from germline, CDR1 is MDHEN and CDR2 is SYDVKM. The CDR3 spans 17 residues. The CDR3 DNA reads TGTGCCAGCTGTGAAGGCCGGCAGGGGAAATTTTTAAACATTCAGTACTTC. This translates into CASCEGRQGKFLNIQYF.

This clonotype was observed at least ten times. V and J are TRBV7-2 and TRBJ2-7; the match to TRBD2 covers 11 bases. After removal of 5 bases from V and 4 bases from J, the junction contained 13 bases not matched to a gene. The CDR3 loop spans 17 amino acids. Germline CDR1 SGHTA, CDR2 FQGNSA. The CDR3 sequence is CASSPNSGGAPPYEQYF. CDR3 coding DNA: TGTGCCAGCAGCCCCAATAGCGGGGGGGCGCCACCATACGAGCAGTACTTC.

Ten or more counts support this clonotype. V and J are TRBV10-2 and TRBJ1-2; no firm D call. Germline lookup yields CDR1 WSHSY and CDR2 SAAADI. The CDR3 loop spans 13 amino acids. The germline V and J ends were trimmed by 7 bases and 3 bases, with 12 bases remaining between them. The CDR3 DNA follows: TGCGCCAGCAAGGCGGCGTGGGACTATGGCTACACCTTC. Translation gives CASKAAWDYGYTF.

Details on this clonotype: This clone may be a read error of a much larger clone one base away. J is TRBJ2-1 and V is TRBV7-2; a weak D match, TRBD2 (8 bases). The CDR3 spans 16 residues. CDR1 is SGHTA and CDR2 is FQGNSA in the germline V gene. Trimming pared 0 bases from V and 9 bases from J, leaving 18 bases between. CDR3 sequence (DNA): TGTGCCAGCAGCTTAGCGCCGACTAGCGCAGGGGGTGAGCAGTTCTTC. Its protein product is CASSLAPTSAGGEQFF.

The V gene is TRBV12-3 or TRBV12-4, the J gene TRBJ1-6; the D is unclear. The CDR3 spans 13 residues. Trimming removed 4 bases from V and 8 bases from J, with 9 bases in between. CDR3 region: CASSWAGDSPLHF. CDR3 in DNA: TGTGCCAGCAGTTGGGCAGGCGATTCACCCCTCCACTTT.

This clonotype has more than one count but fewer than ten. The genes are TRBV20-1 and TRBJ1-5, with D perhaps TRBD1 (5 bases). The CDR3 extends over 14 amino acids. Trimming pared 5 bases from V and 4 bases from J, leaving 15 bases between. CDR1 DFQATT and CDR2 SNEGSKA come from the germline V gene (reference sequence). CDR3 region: CSAGDGTFNQPQHF. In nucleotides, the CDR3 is TGCAGTGCTGGGGACGGGACCTTTAATCAGCCCCAGCATTTT.

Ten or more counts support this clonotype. CDR3 sequence (DNA): TGCGCCAGCAGGGGGCAGAGCACAGATACGCAGTATTTT. Translating it yields CASRGQSTDTQYF. The chain joins TRBV5-1 to TRBJ2-3; a weak D match, TRBD1 (5 bases). Germline V lookup: CDR1 SGHRS, CDR2 YFSETQ. The CDR3 sequence is 13 residues long. V was clipped by 5 bases and J by 0 bases, with 7 bases between them. Looking up the rest from reference TRBV5-1 and TRBJ2-3 gives the full variable domain: KAGVTQTPRYLIKTRGQQVTLSCSPISGHRSVSWYQQTPGQGLQFLFEYFSETQRNKGNFPGRFSGRQFSNSRSEMNVSTLELGDSALYLCASRGQSTDTQYFGPGTRLTVL.

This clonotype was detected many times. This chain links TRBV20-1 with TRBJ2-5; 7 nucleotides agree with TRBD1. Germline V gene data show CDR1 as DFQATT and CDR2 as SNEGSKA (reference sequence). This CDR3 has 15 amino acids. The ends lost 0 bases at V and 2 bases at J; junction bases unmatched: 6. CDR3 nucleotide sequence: TGCAGTGCTAGAGATGGACAGGAGCTACAAGAGACCCAGTACTTC. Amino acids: CSARDGQELQETQYF.

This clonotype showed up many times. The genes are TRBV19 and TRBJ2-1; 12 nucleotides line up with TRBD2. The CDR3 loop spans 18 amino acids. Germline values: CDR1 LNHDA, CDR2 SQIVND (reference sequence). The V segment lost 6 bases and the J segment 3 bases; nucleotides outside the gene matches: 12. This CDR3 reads CASRGLAGIPLDYNEQFF. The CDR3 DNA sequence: TGTGCCAGTAGAGGACTAGCGGGGATCCCTCTCGACTACAATGAGCAGTTCTTC.

In DNA form, the CDR3 reads TGTGCCAGCAGCCAAGAAGTCGCGAACACTGAAGCTTTCTTT. It yields the protein CASSQEVANTEAFF. V gene TRBV3-1 combines with J gene TRBJ1-1; D gene unclear. In germline, CDR1 is LGHDT, CDR2 YNNKEL (reference sequence). This CDR3 has 14 residues. Trimming took off 0 bases at V and 1 base at J, with 6 bases between the two ends. Variable domain in full (rest from reference TRBV3-1 and TRBJ1-1): DTAVSQTPKYLVTQMGNDKSIKCEQNLGHDTMYWYKQDSKKFLKIMFSYNNKELIINETVPNRFSPKSPDKAHLNLHINSLELGDSAVYFCASSQEVANTEAFFGQGTRLTVV.

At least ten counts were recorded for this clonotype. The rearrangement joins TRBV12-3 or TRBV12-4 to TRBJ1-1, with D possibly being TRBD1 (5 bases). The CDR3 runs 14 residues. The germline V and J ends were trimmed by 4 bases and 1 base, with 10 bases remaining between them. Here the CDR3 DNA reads TGTGCCAGCAGTTCAAACACAGGGAACACTGAAGCTTTCTTT. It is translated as CASSSNTGNTEAFF.

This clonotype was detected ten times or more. The CDR3 DNA follows: TGTGCCAGTAGTGCTACCGGGACAGGGGTCTACAATGAGCAGTTCTTC. Translation: CASSATGTGVYNEQFF. The rearrangement joins TRBV19 to TRBJ2-1, with 10 bases matching TRBD1. The V gene end was trimmed by 5 bases and the J gene end by 3 bases; junction bases not matched to a gene: 7. This CDR3 is 16 amino acids long. The germline V gene has CDR1 LNHDA and CDR2 SQIVND (reference sequence).

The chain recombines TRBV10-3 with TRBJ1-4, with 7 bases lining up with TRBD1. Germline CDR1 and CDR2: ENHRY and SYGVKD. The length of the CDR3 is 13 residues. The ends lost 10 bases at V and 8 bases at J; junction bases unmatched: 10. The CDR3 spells CATRQGVEEKLFF. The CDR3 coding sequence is TGTGCCACCAGACAGGGAGTAGAAGAAAAACTGTTTTTT.

CDR3 amino acids: CSAREEGAYNEQFF. Here the CDR3 DNA reads TGCAGTGCTAGAGAGGAGGGGGCCTACAATGAGCAGTTCTTC. V usage is TRBV20-1 and J usage is TRBJ2-1; the D call may be TRBD1 or TRBD2 (6 bases each). Germline-derived CDR1 and CDR2 are DFQATT and SNEGSKA (reference sequence). The CDR3 loop spans 14 amino acids. The V and J ends lost 0 bases and 2 bases respectively, with 8 bases between them.

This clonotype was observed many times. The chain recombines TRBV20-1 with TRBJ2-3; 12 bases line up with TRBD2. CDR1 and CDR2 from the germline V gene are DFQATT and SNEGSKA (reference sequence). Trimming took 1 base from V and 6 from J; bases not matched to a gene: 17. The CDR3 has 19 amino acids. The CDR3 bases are TGCAGTGCTAGAGTGCGTCTAGCGGGGGGGCCCGGTCTATACGATACGCAGTATTTT. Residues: CSARVRLAGGPGLYDTQYF.

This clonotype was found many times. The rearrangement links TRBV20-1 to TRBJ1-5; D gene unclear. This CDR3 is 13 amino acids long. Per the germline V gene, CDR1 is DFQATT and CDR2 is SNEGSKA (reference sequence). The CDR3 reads CPHHETDGQPQHF. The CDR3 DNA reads TGCCCCCACCACGAGACCGACGGTCAGCCCCAGCATTTT.

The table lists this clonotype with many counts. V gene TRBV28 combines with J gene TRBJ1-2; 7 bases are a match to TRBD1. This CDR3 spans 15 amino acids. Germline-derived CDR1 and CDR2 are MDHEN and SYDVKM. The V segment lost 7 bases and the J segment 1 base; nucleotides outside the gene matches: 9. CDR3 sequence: CASNPGQVFNYGYTF. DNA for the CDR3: TGTGCCAGCAACCCAGGACAGGTTTTTAACTATGGCTACACCTTC.

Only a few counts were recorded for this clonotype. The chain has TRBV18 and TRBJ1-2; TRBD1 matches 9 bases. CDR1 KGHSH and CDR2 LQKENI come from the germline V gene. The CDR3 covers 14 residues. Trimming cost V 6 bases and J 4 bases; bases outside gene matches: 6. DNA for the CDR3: TGTGCCAGCTCGGGGGACAGGGCGCCCTATGGCTACACCTTC. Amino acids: CASSGDRAPYGYTF.